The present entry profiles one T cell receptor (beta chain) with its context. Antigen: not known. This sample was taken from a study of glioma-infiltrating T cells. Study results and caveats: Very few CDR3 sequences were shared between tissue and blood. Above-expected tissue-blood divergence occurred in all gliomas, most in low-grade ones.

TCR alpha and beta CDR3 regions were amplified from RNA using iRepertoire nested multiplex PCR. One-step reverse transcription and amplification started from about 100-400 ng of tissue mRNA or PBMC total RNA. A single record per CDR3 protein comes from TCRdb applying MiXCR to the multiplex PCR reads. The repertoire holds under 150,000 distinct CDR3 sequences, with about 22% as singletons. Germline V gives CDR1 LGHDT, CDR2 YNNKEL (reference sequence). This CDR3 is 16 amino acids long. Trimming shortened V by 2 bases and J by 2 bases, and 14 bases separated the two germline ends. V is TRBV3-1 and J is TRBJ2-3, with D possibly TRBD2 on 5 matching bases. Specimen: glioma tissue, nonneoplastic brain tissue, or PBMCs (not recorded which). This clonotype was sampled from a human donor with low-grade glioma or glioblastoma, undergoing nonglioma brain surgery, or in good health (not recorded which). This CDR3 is CASSQQLATDTDTQYF. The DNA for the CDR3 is TGTGCCAGCAGCCAACAGTTAGCGACCGACACAGATACGCAGTATTTT.